This T cell receptor beta chain was retrieved from a study of cytomegalovirus exposure and HLA in healthy donors. The wider study: The same platform used for the approximately 670 first-cohort repertoires was also used for the roughly 130 validation repertoires, as a later analysis reported. General study findings and limits: The study designated around 150 TCR beta chains cytomegalovirus-associated. Specificity for CMV antigens was confirmed in vitro for a few of the CMV-associated chains.

Using immunoSEQ multiplex PCR, the repertoire was profiled, and TCRdb retains in-frame clones only, with some absent. This table holds some 170,000 clones, nearly 90% found once. This CDR3 is built from 13 residues. The V end was cut by 5 bases, the J end by 5 bases, with 12 bases between. In germline, CDR1 is SGHTA, CDR2 FQGTGA. This clone was seen more than once but under ten times. Its antigen remains unknown. The sequenced sample was PBMCs. This clonotype was sampled from a woman aged 18 to 35 in good health and CMV-seropositive. The V and J genes are TRBV7-3 and TRBJ1-1, with D possibly being TRBD1 (5 bases). CDR3 sequence reads: CASSTKKGTEAFF. The CDR3 DNA follows: TGTGCCAGCAGCACAAAGAAGGGGACTGAAGCTTTCTTT.